This is a list of T cell receptor beta chains from one sample in a study of blood T cell repertoires in COVID-19. TCRdb's table, derived via immunoSEQ multiplex PCR, lists solely in-frame clones and lacks some. The repertoire includes some 150,000 clones, around four fifths of them detected once, and roughly 34% sits in the top ten. Sequenced sample: peripheral blood. The source is a human donor in a cohort sampled during active COVID-19. The CDR3 runs from the conserved cysteine through the conserved F or W. The D gene is left open where the match is weak. A row's size may be missing; if present it is once, few, many or a size class.

j_call d_call clone_size v_call cdr3_aa cdr3_nt
TRBJ2-1 TRBD2 - TRBV7-6 CASSLVLAGGPREQFF TGTGCCAGCAGCTTAGTCCTAGCGGGGGGGCCTAGGGAGCAGTTCTTC
TRBJ1-2 - - TRBV30 CAWRWGLDYGYTF TGTGCCTGGAGGTGGGGGCTTGACTATGGCTACACCTTC
TRBJ2-7 TRBD2 - TRBV11-3 CASSLTSGGIYEQYF TGTGCCAGCAGCTTAACTAGCGGGGGGATCTACGAGCAGTACTTC
TRBJ1-6 - - TRBV7-6 CASSAHTTENNSPLHF TGTGCCAGCAGTGCCCACACGACGGAGAATAATTCACCCCTCCACTTT
TRBJ2-1 TRBD2 - TRBV25-1 CASSEWRGAPEEQFF TGTGCCAGCAGTGAATGGCGGGGGGCTCCGGAGGAGCAGTTCTTC
TRBJ2-3 TRBD1 - TRBV15 CAPQGVTDTQYF TGTGCCCCACAGGGGGTCACAGATACGCAGTATTTT
TRBJ2-7 - - TRBV7-6 CASSSPQGRGGQYF TGTGCCAGCAGCTCGCCCCAAGGCAGGGGCGGGCAGTACTTC
TRBJ1-5 - - TRBV3-1/TRBV3-2 CASSQGGVGQPQHF TGTGCCAGCAGCCAAGGGGGAGTGGGTCAGCCCCAGCATTTT
TRBJ1-2 - few TRBV21-1 CASSFRGSLYGYTF TGTGCCAGCAGCTTTAGGGGGTCCCTCTATGGCTACACCTTC
TRBJ1-5 - many TRBV2 CASGSWEGNQPQHF TGTGCCAGCGGATCGTGGGAGGGCAATCAGCCCCAGCATTTT
TRBJ2-1 - few TRBV7-8 CASSLAGQIGQFF TGTGCCAGCAGCTTAGCGGGGCAGATTGGGCAGTTCTTC
TRBJ1-2 - - TRBV18 CASSPGTGSYGYTF TGTGCCAGCTCACCGGGAACAGGCTCCTATGGCTACACCTTC
TRBJ2-2 TRBD1 few TRBV7-2 CASSADRGSSAGELFF TGTGCCAGCAGCGCAGACAGGGGGTCATCCGCCGGGGAGCTGTTTTTT
TRBJ1-2 - once TRBV2 CASSWEGRGNGYTF TGTGCCAGCAGTTGGGAGGGAAGGGGTAATGGCTACACCTTC
TRBJ2-7 TRBD2 once TRBV18 CASSPGTISAYEQYF TGTGCCAGCTCACCCGGGACTATATCTGCCTACGAGCAGTACTTC
TRBJ1-6 - - TRBV27 CASRLSGFDSPLHF TGTGCCAGCAGGCTCTCCGGGTTTGATTCACCCCTCCACTTT
TRBJ2-2 - - TRBV5-5 CASSLQGNTGELFF TGTGCCAGCAGCTTGCAGGGGAACACCGGGGAGCTGTTTTTT
TRBJ1-6 - - TRBV28 CASSSLGRNSYNSPLHF TGTGCCAGCAGCTCCCTGGGCCGGAACTCCTATAATTCACCCCTCCACTTT
TRBJ1-6 - many TRBV4-2 CASSQDLGEGLLRSNSPLHF TGTGCCAGCAGCCAAGACCTGGGCGAAGGATTGCTACGAAGCAATTCACCCCTCCACTTT
TRBJ1-6 - - TRBV2 CASSEETVNSPLHF TGTGCCAGCAGTGAGGAAACAGTAAATTCACCCCTCCACTTT
TRBJ2-3 - - TRBV5-5 CASSWTGGTDTQYF TGTGCCAGCAGCTGGACGGGGGGCACAGATACGCAGTATTTT
TRBJ1-1 - - TRBV27 CASSYTGNTEAFF TGTGCCAGCAGCTACACAGGGAACACTGAAGCTTTCTTT
TRBJ2-7 TRBD1 - TRBV2 CASSVRTGTAVSYEQYF TGTGCCAGCAGCGTGAGGACCGGGACAGCTGTCTCCTACGAGCAGTACTTC
TRBJ1-1 - - TRBV5-6 CASSYAGVTEAFF TGTGCCAGCAGCTACGCAGGGGTTACTGAAGCTTTCTTT
TRBJ1-2 TRBD1 - TRBV7-8 CASSLAKGASYGYTF TGTGCCAGCAGCTTAGCAAAGGGGGCATCGTATGGCTACACCTTC
TRBJ1-2 TRBD1 - TRBV14 CASSPQGARGYTF TGTGCCAGCAGCCCACAGGGGGCTAGGGGCTACACCTTC
TRBJ2-1 TRBD2 - TRBV3-1/TRBV3-2 CASSQEVLAGLISYNEQFF TGTGCCAGCAGCCAAGAGGTACTAGCGGGCCTGATCTCCTACAATGAGCAGTTCTTC
TRBJ2-7 - - TRBV4-1 CASSQDSGGVRDYEQYF TGCGCCAGCAGCCAAGATTCAGGCGGGGTCAGGGATTACGAGCAGTACTTC
TRBJ1-4 TRBD1 once TRBV30 CAWRLAGGGEKLFF TGTGCCTGGAGACTGGCAGGGGGCGGGGAAAAACTGTTTTTT
TRBJ2-7 - - TRBV9 CASSVATGYEQYF TGTGCCAGCAGCGTAGCTACGGGTTACGAGCAGTACTTC
TRBJ1-1 - few TRBV15 CATSKGGAQTEAFF TGTGCCACCAGCAAGGGGGGGGCGCAGACTGAAGCTTTCTTT
TRBJ1-3 - few TRBV5-6 CASSLYGTPFTDF TGTGCCAGCAGCTTGTATGGGACTCCTTTTACGGATTTT
TRBJ2-7 - - TRBV11-3 CASSLVSYEQYF TGTGCCAGCAGCTTAGTTAGTTACGAGCAGTACTTC
TRBJ2-3 TRBD1 once TRBV9 CASSGGQGGTDTQYF TGTGCCAGCAGCGGAGGACAGGGGGGCACAGATACGCAGTATTTT
TRBJ1-3 TRBD1 - TRBV5-1 CASSPGTGNSGNTIYF TGCGCCAGCAGCCCTGGGACAGGGAACTCTGGAAACACCATATATTTT
TRBJ1-5 - once TRBV19 CASSIRRFQPQHF TGTGCCAGTAGTATACGGAGGTTTCAGCCCCAGCATTTT
TRBJ2-2 - few TRBV27 CASREQENTGELFF TGTGCCAGCAGGGAACAGGAAAACACCGGGGAGCTGTTTTTT
TRBJ2-3 - - TRBV27 CASSRTRTDTQYF TGTGCCAGCAGCCGAACTCGCACAGATACGCAGTATTTT
TRBJ2-1 TRBD2 - TRBV7-9 CASSPRGGAVYNEQFF TGTGCCAGCAGCCCGCGCGGGGGGGCGGTCTACAATGAGCAGTTCTTC
TRBJ2-3 TRBD2 few TRBV6-6 CASSPLAGGPPSDTQYF TGTGCCAGCAGTCCCCTAGCGGGGGGGCCTCCCTCAGATACGCAGTATTTT
TRBJ2-7 - few TRBV19 CASSRLSSYEQYF TGTGCCAGTAGTAGACTGAGCTCCTACGAGCAGTACTTC
TRBJ2-1 - - TRBV20-1 CSASDGGNEQFF TGCAGTGCTAGTGACGGGGGCAATGAGCAGTTCTTC